A single sample gave rise to the 14 T cell receptor beta chains below, sequenced in a study of T-cell reconstitution after alpha-beta-depleted transplantation in children. Preparation of the TCRbeta library was carried out with unique molecular identifiers. TCRdb re-called the PCR reads through MiXCR, storing one row per CDR3 protein. The sample lists 200,000 or so distinct CDR3 sequences, about 8.4% occurring once. The sequencing here drew on PBMCs, mostly from graft donor cells, taken 360 days after TCRalphabeta/CD19-depleted stem cell transplant. These receptors were taken from a male patient under 10 years old who had a stem cell transplant for acute myeloid leukemia, so the T cells may come from the graft donor.

This clonotype qualifies as large (0.1 to 1%). The CDR3 DNA sequence: TGTGCCAGCAGCTTGGCCGGGAGGACTGAAGCTTTCTTT. It translates to CASSLAGRTEAFF. The chain combines TRBV5-6 with TRBJ1-1; the D is unclear. Germline loops: CDR1 SGHDT, CDR2 YYEEEE. The CDR3 contains 13 residues. Between the trimmed V and J ends, which lost 0 bases and 5 bases, there was a span of 8 bases.

The gene calls are TRBV9 and TRBJ1-1; TRBD1 might be the D (5 bases). Trimming pared 0 bases from V and 9 bases from J, leaving 15 bases between. Germline values: CDR1 SGDLS, CDR2 YYNGEE. CDR3 length equals 14 residues. The CDR3 DNA reads TGTGCCAGCAGCGTAGGATTCGGCGGGGACCAAGCTTTCTTT. This codes for CASSVGFGGDQAFF.

This clonotype came up once. The chain employs TRBV18 and TRBJ2-1; TRBD1 matches 8 bases. Germline V gives CDR1 KGHSH, CDR2 LQKENI. The CDR3 has 16 amino acids. Unmatched junction bases numbered 6, after V lost 1 base and J lost 4 bases. The CDR3 loop is CASSPRRTGQYNEQFF. As DNA, the CDR3 is TGTGCCAGCTCACCACGCAGGACAGGGCAATACAATGAGCAGTTCTTC.

Only a few counts were recorded for this clonotype. This chain uses TRBV4-1 with TRBJ2-7; the match to TRBD2 covers 13 bases. The CDR3 sequence is 17 residues long. The trim removed 6 bases at V and 0 bases at J, leaving 8 bases unmatched. Germline V gene sequence: CDR1 MGHRA, CDR2 YSYEKL. The chain's CDR3 is CASSPRTSGGFSYEQYF. Here the CDR3 DNA reads TGCGCCAGCAGTCCCCGGACTAGCGGGGGTTTCTCCTACGAGCAGTACTTC.

This clonotype was recorded many times. The V and J genes are TRBV7-2 and TRBJ2-3; no firm D call. The length of the CDR3 is 15 residues. V was shortened by 4 bases and J by 6 bases, with 17 bases between the two germline ends. Germline V CDR1 and CDR2: SGHTA, FQGNSA. CDR3 sequence reads: CASSSYVTVRDTQYF. In DNA form, the CDR3 reads TGTGCCAGCAGCTCTTACGTGACCGTACGGGATACGCAGTATTTT.

The CDR3 coding sequence is TGCAGTGCCCCAGGGCGGCTAGCGGGGCCCGATACGCAGTATTTT. This encodes CSAPGRLAGPDTQYF. The genes are TRBV20-1 and TRBJ2-3; 9 nucleotides align to TRBD2. Trimming removed 6 bases from V and 6 bases from J; junction bases left unmatched: 13. This CDR3 has 15 amino acids. Germline CDR1 is DFQATT and CDR2 is SNEGSKA (reference sequence).

The chain carries TRBV12-3 or TRBV12-4 and TRBJ1-1; 7 bases line up with TRBD1. Trimming took 7 bases from V and 3 from J; bases not matched to a gene: 5. The CDR3 has 13 residues. The DNA of the CDR3 is TGTGCCAGCAACGACAGGGAGGACACTGAAGCTTTCTTT. It encodes CASNDREDTEAFF.

This clonotype was found a few times. The chain has TRBV5-1 and TRBJ2-1; the match to TRBD1 covers 10 bases. Germline V CDR1 and CDR2: SGHRS, YFSETQ. The J segment lost 7 bases and the V segment lost 5 bases, leaving 6 bases of the junction unmatched. The CDR3 totals 14 residues. The CDR3 DNA sequence: TGCGCCAGCAGGCGACAGGGGGCGGGGAATGAGCAGTTCTTC. This codes for CASRRQGAGNEQFF.

Only a few counts were recorded for this clonotype. The V call is TRBV20-1, the J call TRBJ1-3; D not certain. Per germline, CDR1 DFQATT and CDR2 SNEGSKA (reference sequence). The CDR3 is 15 residues long. Trimming removed 2 bases from V and 6 bases from J, with 17 bases in between. DNA of the CDR3: TGCAGTGCTAGAAGCGGCCGCTCAATTGAAAACACCATATATTTT. Encoded protein: CSARSGRSIENTIYF.

The rearrangement uses TRBV12-3 or TRBV12-4 and TRBJ2-2; 11 bases are shared with TRBD2. With 7 bases clipped from V and 6 bases from J, the junction kept 7 bases outside the gene matches. CDR3 length equals 15 residues. The CDR3 loop reads CASKLAGEWAGELFF. The CDR3 DNA follows: TGTGCCAGCAAACTAGCGGGAGAATGGGCCGGGGAGCTGTTTTTT.

In its sample, this clonotype was seen a few times. This chain joins TRBV28 and TRBJ1-2; 7 bases agree with TRBD1. The CDR3 consists of 16 residues. J was trimmed by 4 bases and V by 5 bases; bases with no gene match: 13. Germline CDR1 and CDR2: MDHEN and SYDVKM. CDR3 region: CASSTPGVQGLYGYTF. The CDR3 region has the DNA TGTGCCAGCAGTACCCCAGGAGTACAGGGGCTCTATGGCTACACCTTC.

This clonotype was picked up many times. The gene calls are TRBV7-9 and TRBJ1-4; 9 bases fit TRBD1. The CDR3 is 14 residues long. Germline V gene lookup returns CDR1 SEHNR and CDR2 FQNEAQ (reference sequence). V lost 10 bases to trimming and J lost 7 bases; unmatched junction nucleotides: 10. The CDR3 sequence: CATSNRGHVEKLFF. The CDR3 nucleotides read TGTGCCACATCGAACAGGGGGCATGTTGAAAAACTGTTTTTT.

This clonotype was detected once. The chain combines TRBV19 with TRBJ1-1, with 8 positions matching TRBD1. With V trimmed by 3 bases and J by 1 base, 7 bases remained unmatched. This CDR3 comprises 16 residues. The germline CDR1 and CDR2 sequences are LNHDA and SQIVND (reference sequence). The CDR3 spells CASSIPPDRANTEAFF. The CDR3, as DNA: TGTGCCAGTAGTATCCCCCCGGACAGGGCGAACACTGAAGCTTTCTTT. The full variable domain, with the rest looked up from reference TRBV19 and TRBJ1-1, is DGGITQSPKYLFRKEGQNVTLSCEQNLNHDAMYWYRQDPGQGLRLIYYSQIVNDFQKGDIAEGYSVSREKKESFPLTVTSAQKNPTAFYLCASSIPPDRANTEAFFGQGTRLTVV.

The rearrangement links TRBV5-1 to TRBJ2-1; the match to TRBD2 covers 8 bases. The CDR3 sequence is 15 residues long. J lost 8 bases, V lost 4 bases, and 11 bases had no gene match. From germline, CDR1 is SGHRS and CDR2 YFSETQ. Written as DNA, the CDR3 is TGCGCCAGCAGCCGGACTAGCACGGAAGTAGATGAGCAGTTCTTC. It specifies CASSRTSTEVDEQFF.